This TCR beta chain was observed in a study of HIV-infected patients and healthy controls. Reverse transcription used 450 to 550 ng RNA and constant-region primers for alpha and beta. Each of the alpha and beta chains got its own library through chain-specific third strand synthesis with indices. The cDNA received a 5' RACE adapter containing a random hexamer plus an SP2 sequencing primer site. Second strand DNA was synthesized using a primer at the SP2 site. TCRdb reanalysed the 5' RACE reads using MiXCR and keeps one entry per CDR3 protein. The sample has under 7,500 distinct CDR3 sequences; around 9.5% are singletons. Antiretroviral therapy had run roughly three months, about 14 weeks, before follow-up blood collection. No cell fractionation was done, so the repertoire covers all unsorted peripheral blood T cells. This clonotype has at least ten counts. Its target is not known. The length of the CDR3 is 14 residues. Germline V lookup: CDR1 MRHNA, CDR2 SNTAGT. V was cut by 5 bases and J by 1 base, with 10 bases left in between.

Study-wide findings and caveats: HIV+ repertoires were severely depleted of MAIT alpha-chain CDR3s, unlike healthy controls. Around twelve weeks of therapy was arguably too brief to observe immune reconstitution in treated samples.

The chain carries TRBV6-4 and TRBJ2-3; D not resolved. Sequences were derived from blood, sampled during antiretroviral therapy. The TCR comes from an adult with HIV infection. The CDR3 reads CASSLAEGTDTQYF. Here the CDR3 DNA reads TGTGCCAGCAGTCTGGCGGAAGGCACAGATACGCAGTATTTT.